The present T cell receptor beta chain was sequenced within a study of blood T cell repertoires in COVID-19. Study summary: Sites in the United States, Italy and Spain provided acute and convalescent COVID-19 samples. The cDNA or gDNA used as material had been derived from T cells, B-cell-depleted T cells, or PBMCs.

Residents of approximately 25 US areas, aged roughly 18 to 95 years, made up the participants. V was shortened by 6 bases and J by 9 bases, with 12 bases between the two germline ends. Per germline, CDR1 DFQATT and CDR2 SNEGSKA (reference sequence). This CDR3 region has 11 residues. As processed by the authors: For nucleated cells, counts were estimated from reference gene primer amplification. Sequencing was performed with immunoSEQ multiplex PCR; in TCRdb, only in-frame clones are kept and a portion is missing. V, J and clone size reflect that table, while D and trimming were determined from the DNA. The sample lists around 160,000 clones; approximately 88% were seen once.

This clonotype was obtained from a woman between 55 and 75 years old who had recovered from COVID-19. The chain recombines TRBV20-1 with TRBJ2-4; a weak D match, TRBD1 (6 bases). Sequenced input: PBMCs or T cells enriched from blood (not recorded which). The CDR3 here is CSAPGQGIQYF. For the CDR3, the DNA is TGCAGTGCCCCGGGACAAGGCATTCAGTACTTC.